This TCR beta chain was found in a study of blood T cell repertoires in COVID-19. Some clones are missing from TCRdb's copy, which holds only in-frame ones; the method was immunoSEQ multiplex PCR. There are under 200,000 clones in the sample; about four fifths occur only once, and approximately 6.2% lies in the top ten. Material: peripheral blood. The TCR was taken from a man in his 70s with active or convalescent COVID-19.

In DNA form, the CDR3 reads TGTGCCAGCAGCTTAGGGCGGGACACTGAAGCTTTCTTT. Its protein is CASSLGRDTEAFF. V and J are TRBV11-3 and TRBJ1-1; D ambiguous. Trimming removed 1 base at V and 3 bases at J, with 6 bases between. Germline CDR1 and CDR2: SGHNT and YENEEA. The CDR3 runs to 13 residues. Full variable domain (outside the CDR3, taken from reference TRBV11-3 and TRBJ1-1): EAGVVQSPRYKIIEKKQPVAFWCNPISGHNTLYWYLQNLGQGPELLIRYENEEAVDDSQLPKDRFSAERLKGVDSTLKIQPAELGDSAVYLCASSLGRDTEAFFGQGTRLTVV.